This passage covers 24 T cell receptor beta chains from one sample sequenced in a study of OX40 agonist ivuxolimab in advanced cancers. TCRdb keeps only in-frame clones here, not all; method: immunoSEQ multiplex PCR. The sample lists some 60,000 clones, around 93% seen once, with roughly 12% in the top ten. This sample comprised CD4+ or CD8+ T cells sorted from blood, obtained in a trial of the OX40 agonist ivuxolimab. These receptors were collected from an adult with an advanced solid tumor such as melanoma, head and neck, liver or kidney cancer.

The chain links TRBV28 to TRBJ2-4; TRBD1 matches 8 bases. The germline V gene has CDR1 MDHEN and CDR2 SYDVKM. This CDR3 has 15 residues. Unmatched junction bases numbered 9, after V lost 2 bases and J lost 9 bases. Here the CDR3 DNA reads TGTGCCAGCAGTTTAGGGTCGGACAGGGCGGGCATTCAGTACTTC. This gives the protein CASSLGSDRAGIQYF.

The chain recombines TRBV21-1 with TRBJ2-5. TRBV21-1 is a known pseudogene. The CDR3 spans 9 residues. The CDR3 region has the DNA TGTGCCAGGGGAAAGACCCAGTACTTC. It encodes CARGKTQYF.

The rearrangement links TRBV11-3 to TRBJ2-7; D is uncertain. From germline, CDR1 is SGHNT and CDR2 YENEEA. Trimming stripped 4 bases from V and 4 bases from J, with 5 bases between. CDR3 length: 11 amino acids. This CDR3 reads CASSSTYEQYF. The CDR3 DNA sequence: TGTGCCAGCAGCTCCACATACGAGCAGTACTTC. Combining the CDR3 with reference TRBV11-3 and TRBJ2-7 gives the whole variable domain EAGVVQSPRYKIIEKKQPVAFWCNPISGHNTLYWYLQNLGQGPELLIRYENEEAVDDSQLPKDRFSAERLKGVDSTLKIQPAELGDSAVYLCASSSTYEQYFGPGTRLTVT.

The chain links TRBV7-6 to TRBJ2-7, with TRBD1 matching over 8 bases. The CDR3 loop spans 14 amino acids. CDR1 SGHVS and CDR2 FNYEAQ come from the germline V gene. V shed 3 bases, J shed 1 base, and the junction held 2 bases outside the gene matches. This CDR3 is CASSLDRESYEQYF. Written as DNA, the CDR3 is TGTGCCAGCAGCTTGGACAGGGAATCCTACGAGCAGTACTTC.

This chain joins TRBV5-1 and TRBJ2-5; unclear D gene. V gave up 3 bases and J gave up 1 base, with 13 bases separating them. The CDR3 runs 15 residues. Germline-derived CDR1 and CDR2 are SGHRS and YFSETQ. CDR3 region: CASSSPGRRQETQYF. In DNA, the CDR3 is TGCGCCAGCAGCTCCCCTGGCCGTCGCCAAGAGACCCAGTACTTC.

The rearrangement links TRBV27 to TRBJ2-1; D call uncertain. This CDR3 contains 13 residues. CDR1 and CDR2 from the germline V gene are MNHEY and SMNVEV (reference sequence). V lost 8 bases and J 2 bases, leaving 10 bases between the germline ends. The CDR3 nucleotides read TGTGCCAGCCGTATTGGGCCCTACAATGAGCAGTTCTTC. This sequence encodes CASRIGPYNEQFF.

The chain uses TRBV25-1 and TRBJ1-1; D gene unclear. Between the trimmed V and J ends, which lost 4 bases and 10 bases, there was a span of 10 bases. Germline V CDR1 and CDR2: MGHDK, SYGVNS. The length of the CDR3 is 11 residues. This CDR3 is CASSGHLLAFF. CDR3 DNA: TGTGCCAGCAGTGGGCATCTATTAGCTTTCTTT.

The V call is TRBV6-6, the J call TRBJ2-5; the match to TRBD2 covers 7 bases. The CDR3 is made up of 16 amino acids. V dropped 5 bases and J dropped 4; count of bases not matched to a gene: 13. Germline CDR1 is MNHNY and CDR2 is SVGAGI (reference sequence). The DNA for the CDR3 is TGTGCCAGCAGTCCCCTAAAAGCGGGATTTGGAGAGACCCAGTACTTC. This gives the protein CASSPLKAGFGETQYF.

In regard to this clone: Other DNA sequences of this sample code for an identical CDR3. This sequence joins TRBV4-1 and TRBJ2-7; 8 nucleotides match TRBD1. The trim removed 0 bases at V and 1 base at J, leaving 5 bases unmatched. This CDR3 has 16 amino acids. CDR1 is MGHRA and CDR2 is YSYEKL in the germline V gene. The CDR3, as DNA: TGCGCCAGCAGCCAAGAGGCAGGGGGCTTGTCCTACGAGCAGTACTTC. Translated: CASSQEAGGLSYEQYF.

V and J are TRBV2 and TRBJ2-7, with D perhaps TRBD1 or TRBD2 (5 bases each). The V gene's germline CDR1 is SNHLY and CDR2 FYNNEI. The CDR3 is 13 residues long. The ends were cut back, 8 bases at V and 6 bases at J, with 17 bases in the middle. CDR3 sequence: CASEGGAGSEQYF. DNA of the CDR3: TGTGCCAGCGAAGGAGGCGCAGGGAGCGAGCAGTACTTC.

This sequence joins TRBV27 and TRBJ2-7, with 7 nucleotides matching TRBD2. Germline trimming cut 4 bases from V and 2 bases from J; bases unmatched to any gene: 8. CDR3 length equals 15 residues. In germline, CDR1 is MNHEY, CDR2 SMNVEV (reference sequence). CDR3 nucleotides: TGTGCCAGCAGTTGGGGAGGGCTAGCGGCCTACGAGCAGTACTTC. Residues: CASSWGGLAAYEQYF.

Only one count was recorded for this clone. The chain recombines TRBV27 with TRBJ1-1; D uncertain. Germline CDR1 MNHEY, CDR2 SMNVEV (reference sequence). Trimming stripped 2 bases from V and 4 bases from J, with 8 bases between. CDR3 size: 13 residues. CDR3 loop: CASSLQPGTEAFF. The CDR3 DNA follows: TGTGCCAGCAGTTTACAGCCGGGCACTGAAGCTTTCTTT.

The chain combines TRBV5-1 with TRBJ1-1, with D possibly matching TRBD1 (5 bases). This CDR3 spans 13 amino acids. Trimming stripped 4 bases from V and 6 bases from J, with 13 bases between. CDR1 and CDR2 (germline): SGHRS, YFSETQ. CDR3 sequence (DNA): TGCGCCAGCAGCCCCCTTTGGGGGGCTGAAGCTTTCTTT. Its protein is CASSPLWGAEAFF. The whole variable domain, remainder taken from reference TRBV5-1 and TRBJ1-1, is KAGVTQTPRYLIKTRGQQVTLSCSPISGHRSVSWYQQTPGQGLQFLFEYFSETQRNKGNFPGRFSGRQFSNSRSEMNVSTLELGDSALYLCASSPLWGAEAFFGQGTRLTVV.

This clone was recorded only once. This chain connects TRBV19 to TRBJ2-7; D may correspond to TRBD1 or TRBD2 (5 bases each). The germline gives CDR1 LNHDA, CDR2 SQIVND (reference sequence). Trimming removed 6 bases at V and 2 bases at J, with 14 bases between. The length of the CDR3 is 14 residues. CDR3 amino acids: CASRAGTGPYEQYF. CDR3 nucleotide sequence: TGTGCCAGTAGGGCCGGGACCGGTCCCTACGAGCAGTACTTC. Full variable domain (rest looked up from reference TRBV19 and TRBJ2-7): DGGITQSPKYLFRKEGQNVTLSCEQNLNHDAMYWYRQDPGQGLRLIYYSQIVNDFQKGDIAEGYSVSREKKESFPLTVTSAQKNPTAFYLCASRAGTGPYEQYFGPGTRLTVT.

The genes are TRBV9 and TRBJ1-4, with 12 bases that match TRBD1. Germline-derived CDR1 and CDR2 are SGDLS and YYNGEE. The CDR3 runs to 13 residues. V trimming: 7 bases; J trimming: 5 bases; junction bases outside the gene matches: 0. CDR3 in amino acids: CASGTGGNEKLFF. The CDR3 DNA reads TGTGCCAGCGGGACAGGGGGCAATGAAAAACTGTTTTTT.

This CDR3 is CASSPVGDYTF. Written as DNA, the CDR3 is TGTGCCAGCAGCCCCGTAGGGGACTACACCTTC. The chain combines TRBV7-9 with TRBJ1-2; weak D call: TRBD1 (5 bases). CDR3 length equals 11 residues. Germline V gene lookup returns CDR1 SEHNR and CDR2 FQNEAQ (reference sequence). V shed 5 bases and J shed 10 bases, with 11 bases lying between them.

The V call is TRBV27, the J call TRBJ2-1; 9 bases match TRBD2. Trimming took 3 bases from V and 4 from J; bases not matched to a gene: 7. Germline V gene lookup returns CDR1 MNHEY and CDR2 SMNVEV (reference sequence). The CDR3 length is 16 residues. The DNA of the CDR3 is TGTGCCAGCAGTTTTAGGCGGGAGGGCCATTACAATGAGCAGTTCTTC. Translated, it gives CASSFRREGHYNEQFF.

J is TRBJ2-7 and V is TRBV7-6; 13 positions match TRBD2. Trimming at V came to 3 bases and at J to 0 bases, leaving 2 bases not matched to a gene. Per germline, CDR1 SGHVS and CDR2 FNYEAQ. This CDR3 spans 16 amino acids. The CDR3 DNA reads TGTGCCAGCAGCTTGGGACTAGCGGGAACCTCCTACGAGCAGTACTTC. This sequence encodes CASSLGLAGTSYEQYF.

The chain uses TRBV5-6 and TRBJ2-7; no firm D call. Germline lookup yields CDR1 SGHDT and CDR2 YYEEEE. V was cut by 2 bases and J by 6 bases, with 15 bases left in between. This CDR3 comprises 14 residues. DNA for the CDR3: TGTGCCAGCAGCTTCAGCCTTCCTAATCGCGAGCAGTACTTC. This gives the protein CASSFSLPNREQYF.

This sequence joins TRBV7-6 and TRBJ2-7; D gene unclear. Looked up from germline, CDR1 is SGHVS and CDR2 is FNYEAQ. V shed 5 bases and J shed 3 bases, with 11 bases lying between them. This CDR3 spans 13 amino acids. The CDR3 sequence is CASSAGSSYEQYF. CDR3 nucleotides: TGTGCCAGCAGCGCCGGTAGCAGCTACGAGCAGTACTTC.

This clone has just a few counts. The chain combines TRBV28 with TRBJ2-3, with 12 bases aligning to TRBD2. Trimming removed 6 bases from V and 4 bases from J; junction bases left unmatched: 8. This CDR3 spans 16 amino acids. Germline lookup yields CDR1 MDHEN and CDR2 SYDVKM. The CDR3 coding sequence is TGTGCCAGCAGACTTAGGACTAGCGGGAACGCAGATACGCAGTATTTT. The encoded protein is CASRLRTSGNADTQYF.

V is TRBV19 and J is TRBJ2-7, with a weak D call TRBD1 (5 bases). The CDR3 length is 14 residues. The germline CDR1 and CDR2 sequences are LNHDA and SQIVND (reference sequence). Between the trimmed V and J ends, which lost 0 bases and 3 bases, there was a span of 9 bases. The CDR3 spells CASSIDLQGYEQYF. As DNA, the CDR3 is TGTGCCAGTAGTATAGATCTTCAGGGCTACGAGCAGTACTTC.

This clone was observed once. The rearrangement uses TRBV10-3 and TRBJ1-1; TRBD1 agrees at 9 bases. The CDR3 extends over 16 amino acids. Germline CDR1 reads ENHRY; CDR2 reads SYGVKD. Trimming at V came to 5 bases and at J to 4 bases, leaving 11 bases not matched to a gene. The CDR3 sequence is CAISHGADRGSTEAFF. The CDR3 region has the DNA TGTGCCATCAGTCATGGGGCAGACAGGGGGTCCACTGAAGCTTTCTTT.

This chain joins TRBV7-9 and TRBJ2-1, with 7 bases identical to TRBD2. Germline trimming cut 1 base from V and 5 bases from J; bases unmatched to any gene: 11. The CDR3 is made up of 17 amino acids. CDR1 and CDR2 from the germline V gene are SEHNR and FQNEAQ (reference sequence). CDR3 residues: CASSLVVGGGPHNEQFF. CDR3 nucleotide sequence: TGTGCCAGCAGCTTAGTAGTTGGGGGAGGGCCGCACAATGAGCAGTTCTTC. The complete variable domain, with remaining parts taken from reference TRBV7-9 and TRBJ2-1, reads DTGVSQNPRHKITKRGQNVTFRCDPISEHNRLYWYRQTLGQGPEFLTYFQNEAQLEKSRLLSDRFSAERPKGSFSTLEIQRTEQGDSAMYLCASSLVVGGGPHNEQFFGPGTRLTVL.